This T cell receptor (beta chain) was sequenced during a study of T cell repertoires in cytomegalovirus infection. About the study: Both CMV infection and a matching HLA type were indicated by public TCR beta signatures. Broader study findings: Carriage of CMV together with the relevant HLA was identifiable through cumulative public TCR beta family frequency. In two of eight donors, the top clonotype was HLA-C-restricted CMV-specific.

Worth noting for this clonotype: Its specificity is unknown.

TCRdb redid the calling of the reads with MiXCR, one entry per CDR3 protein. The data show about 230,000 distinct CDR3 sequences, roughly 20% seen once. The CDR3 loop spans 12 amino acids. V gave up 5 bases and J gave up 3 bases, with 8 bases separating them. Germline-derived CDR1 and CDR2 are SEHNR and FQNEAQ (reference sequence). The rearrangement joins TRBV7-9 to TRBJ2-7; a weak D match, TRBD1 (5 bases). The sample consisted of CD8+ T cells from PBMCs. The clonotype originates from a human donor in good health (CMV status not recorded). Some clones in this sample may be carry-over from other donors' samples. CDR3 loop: CASSGHDYEQYF. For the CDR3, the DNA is TGTGCCAGCAGCGGACACGACTACGAGCAGTACTTC.